Described below is a single TCR beta chain sequence and its context. This sample was included in a study of identical twins. V was cut by 7 bases and J by 4 bases, with 13 bases left in between. The CDR3 loop spans 12 amino acids. The germline gives CDR1 SQVTM, CDR2 ANQGSEA. Unique molecular identifiers were present on cDNA, and template switching added a universal primer site. TCRdb redid the calling of the 5' RACE reads with MiXCR, one entry per CDR3 protein. The sample consists of over 600,000 distinct CDR3 sequences, 21% of them appearing once. The sample also formed part of further work on T cells expressing NK-cell markers. That paper notes: Sorting in several experiments was restricted by an anti-gamma-delta TCR antibody to alpha-beta TCR T cells.

Sequencing was carried out using PBMCs. The V and J genes are TRBV29-1 and TRBJ2-5; D is ambiguous. The sequence was obtained from a woman between 18 and 29 years old in good health. The chain's CDR3 is CSGIAWSETQYF. The CDR3 nucleotides are TGCAGCGGTATTGCATGGTCAGAGACCCAGTACTTC.